This T cell receptor beta chain emerged from a study of blood T cell repertoires in COVID-19. Study details: Italy, Spain and the United States were the sources of the convalescent and acute COVID-19 samples. From T cells, B-cell-depleted T cells, or PBMCs came the material, which was cDNA or gDNA.

The method was immunoSEQ multiplex PCR; TCRdb's version includes in-frame clones alone and lacks a portion of them. The sample lists under 200,000 clones; around 88% were seen once. Self-reported history from a screening survey and questionnaire set each donor's cohort. Material for sequencing was PBMCs or T cells enriched from blood (not recorded which). This sequence was found in a middle-aged man with acute COVID-19.

The CDR3 region has the DNA TGTGCTAGTGGACCGAGCGGGAGGGCCGATAATGAGCAGTTCTTC. The encoded protein is CASGPSGRADNEQFF. This chain uses TRBV12-5 with TRBJ2-1, with 10 bases matching TRBD2. The germline V gene has CDR1 LGHNT and CDR2 FRNRAP. The CDR3 sequence is 15 residues long. V shed 6 bases, J shed 7 bases, and the junction held 9 bases outside the gene matches.